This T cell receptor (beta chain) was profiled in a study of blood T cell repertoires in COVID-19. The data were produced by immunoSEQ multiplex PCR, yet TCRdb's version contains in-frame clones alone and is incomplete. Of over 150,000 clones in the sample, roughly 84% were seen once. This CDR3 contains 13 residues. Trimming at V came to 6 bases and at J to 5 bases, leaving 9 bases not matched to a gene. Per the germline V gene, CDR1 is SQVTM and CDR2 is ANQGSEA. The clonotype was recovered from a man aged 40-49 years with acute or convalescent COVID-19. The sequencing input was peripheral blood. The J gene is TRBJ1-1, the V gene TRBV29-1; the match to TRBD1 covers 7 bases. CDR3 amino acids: CSVQGVIGTEAFF. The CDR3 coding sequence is TGCAGCGTGCAGGGGGTAATAGGGACTGAAGCTTTCTTT.